This T cell receptor (beta chain) was recorded in a study of blood T cell repertoires in COVID-19. Study-wide context: Sites across the United States, Italy and Spain contributed samples from acute and convalescent COVID-19. T cells, B-cell-depleted T cells, or PBMCs provided the cDNA or gDNA that served as material.

The repertoire was sequenced with immunoSEQ multiplex PCR; TCRdb's copy has only in-frame clones and lacks some. The table shows about 300,000 clones, with 70% to 90% occurring only once. Per germline, CDR1 MDHEN and CDR2 SYDVKM. There are 14 residues in the CDR3. Trimming cost V 5 bases and J 5 bases; bases outside gene matches: 7. Sequenced input: peripheral blood. The chain uses TRBV28 and TRBJ2-5; 8 bases are shared with TRBD1. This TCR derives from a woman aged 30 to 39 who had recovered from COVID-19. CDR3 DNA sequence: TGTGCCAGCAGTCCCACGACAGGGGCGGAGACCCAGTACTTC. This sequence encodes CASSPTTGAETQYF.